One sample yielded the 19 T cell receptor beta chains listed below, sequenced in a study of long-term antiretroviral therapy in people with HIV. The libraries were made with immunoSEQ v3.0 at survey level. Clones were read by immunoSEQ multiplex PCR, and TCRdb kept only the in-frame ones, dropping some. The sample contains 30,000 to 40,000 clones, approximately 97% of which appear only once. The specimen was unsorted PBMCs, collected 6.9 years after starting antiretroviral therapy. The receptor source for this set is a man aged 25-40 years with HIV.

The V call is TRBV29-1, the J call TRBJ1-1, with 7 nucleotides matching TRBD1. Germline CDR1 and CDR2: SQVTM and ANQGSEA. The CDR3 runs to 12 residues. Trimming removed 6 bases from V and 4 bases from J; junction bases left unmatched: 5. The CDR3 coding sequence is TGCAGCGTACGGGACAGCCTCACTGAAGCTTTCTTT. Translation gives CSVRDSLTEAFF.

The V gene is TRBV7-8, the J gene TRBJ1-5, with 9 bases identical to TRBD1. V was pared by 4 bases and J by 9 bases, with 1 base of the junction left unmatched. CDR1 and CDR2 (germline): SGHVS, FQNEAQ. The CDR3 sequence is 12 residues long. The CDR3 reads CASSSGQGPQHF. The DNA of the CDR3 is TGTGCCAGCAGCTCGGGACAGGGGCCCCAGCATTTT.

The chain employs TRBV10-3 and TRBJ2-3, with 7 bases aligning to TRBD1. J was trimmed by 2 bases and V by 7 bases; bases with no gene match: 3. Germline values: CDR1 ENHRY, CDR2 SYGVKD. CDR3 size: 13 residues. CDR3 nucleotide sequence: TGTGCCATCAACGAGGGGGCCACAGATACGCAGTATTTT. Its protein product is CAINEGATDTQYF.

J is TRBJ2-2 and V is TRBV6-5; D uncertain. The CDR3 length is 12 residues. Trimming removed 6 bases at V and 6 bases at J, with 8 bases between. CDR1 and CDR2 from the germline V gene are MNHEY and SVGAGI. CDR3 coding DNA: TGTGCCAGCAGCTCCCCGGCCGGGGAGCTGTTTTTT. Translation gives CASSSPAGELFF.

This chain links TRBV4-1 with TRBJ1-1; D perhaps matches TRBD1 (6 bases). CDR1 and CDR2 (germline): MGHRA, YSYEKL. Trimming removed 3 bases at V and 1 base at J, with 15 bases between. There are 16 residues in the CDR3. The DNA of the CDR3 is TGCGCCAGCAGCCAGGCCGGCGGACAGCCGAACACTGAAGCTTTCTTT. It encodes CASSQAGGQPNTEAFF.

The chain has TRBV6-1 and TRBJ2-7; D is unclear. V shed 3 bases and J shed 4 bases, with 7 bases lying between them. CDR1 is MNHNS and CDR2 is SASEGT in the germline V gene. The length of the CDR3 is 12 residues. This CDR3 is CASSEPGYEQYF. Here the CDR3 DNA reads TGTGCCAGCAGTGAGCCGGGTTACGAGCAGTACTTC.

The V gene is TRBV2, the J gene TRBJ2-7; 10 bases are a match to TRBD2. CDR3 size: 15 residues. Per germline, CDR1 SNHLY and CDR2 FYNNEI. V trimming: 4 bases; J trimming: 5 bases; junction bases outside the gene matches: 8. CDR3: CASSGPSGRVHEQYF. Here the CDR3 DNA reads TGTGCCAGCAGTGGACCCAGCGGGAGGGTCCACGAGCAGTACTTC.

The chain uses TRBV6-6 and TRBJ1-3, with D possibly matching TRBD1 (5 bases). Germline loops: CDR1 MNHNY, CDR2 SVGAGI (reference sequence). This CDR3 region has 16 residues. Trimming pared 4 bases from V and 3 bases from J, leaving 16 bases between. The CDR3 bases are TGTGCCAGCAGTTCATTCAGGGATGGAGGTGGAAACACCATATATTTT. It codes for CASSSFRDGGGNTIYF.

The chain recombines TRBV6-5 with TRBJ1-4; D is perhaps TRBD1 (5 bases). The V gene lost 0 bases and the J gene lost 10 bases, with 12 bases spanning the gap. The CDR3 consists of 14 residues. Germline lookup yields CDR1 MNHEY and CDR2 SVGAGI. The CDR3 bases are TGTGCCAGCAGTTACTCGGCGGGGGTAGGAAAACTGTTTTTT. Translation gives CASSYSAGVGKLFF.

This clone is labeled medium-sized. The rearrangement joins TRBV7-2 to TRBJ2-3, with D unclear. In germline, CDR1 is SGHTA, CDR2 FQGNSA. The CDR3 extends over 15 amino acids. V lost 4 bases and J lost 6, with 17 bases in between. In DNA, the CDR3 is TGTGCCAGCAGCTCCCGGACCTCCAAGACGGATACGCAGTATTTT. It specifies CASSSRTSKTDTQYF.

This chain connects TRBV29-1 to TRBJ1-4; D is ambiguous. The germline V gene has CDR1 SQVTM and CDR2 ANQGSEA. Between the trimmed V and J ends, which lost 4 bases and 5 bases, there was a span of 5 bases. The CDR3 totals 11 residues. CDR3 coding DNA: TGCAGCGTTGGCGTCAATGAAAAACTGTTTTTT. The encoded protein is CSVGVNEKLFF.

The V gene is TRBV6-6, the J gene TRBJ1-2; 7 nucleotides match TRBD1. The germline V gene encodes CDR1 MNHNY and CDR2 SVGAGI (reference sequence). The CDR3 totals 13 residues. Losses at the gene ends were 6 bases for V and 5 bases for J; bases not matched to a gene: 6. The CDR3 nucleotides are TGTGCCAGCAGCCCCGGGACAGAGTATGGCTACACCTTC. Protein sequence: CASSPGTEYGYTF.

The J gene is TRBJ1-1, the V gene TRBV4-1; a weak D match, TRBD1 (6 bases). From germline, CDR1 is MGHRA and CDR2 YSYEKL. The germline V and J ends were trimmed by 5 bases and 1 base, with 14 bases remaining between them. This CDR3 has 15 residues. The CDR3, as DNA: TGCGCCAGCAGCGGTCGACAGGTGAAGAACACTGAAGCTTTCTTT. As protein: CASSGRQVKNTEAFF.

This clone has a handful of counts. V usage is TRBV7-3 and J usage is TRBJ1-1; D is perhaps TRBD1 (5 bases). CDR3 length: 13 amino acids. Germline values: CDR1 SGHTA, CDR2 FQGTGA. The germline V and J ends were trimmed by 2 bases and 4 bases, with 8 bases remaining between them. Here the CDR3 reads CASSLSGTTEAFF. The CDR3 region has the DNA TGTGCCAGCAGCTTATCAGGGACCACTGAAGCTTTCTTT.

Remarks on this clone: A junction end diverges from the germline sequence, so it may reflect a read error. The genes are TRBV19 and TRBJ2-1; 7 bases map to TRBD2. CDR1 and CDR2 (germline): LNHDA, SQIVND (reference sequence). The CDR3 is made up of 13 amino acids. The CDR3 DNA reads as TGCGCCAGTAGTACGGGGGGAAACAATGAGCAGTTCTTC. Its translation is CASSTGGNNEQFF.

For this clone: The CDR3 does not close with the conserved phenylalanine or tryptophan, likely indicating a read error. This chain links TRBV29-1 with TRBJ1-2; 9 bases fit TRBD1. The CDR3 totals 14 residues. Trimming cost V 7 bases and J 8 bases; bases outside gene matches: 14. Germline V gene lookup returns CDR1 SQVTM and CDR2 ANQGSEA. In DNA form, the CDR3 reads TGCAGCGCTGGGCCCGGGACAGGGCCCTTAGGCTACACCCTC. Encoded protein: CSAGPGTGPLGYTL.

The CDR3 coding sequence is TGTGCCAGCAGCTTTCGGCTAGCGGGAGGGCTCGTTACGCAGTATTTT. The encoded protein is CASSFRLAGGLVTQYF. The chain recombines TRBV7-2 with TRBJ2-3; 12 bases map to TRBD2. Germline V gene lookup returns CDR1 SGHTA and CDR2 FQGNSA. J gave up 8 bases and V 3 bases, and 9 bases lay outside the gene matches. The CDR3 contains 16 residues.

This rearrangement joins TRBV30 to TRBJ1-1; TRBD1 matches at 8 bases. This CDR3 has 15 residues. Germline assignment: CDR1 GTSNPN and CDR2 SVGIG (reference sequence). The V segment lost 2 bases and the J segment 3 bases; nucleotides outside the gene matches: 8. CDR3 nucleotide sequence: TGTGCCTGGAGTCCAGGACAGGGCGGAGACACTGAAGCTTTCTTT. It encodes CAWSPGQGGDTEAFF. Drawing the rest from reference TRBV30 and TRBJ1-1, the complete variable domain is SQTIHQWPATLVQPVGSPLSLECTVEGTSNPNLYWYRQAAGRGLQLLFYSVGIGQISSEVPQNLSASRPQDRQFILSSKKLLLSDSGFYLCAWSPGQGGDTEAFFGQGTRLTVV.

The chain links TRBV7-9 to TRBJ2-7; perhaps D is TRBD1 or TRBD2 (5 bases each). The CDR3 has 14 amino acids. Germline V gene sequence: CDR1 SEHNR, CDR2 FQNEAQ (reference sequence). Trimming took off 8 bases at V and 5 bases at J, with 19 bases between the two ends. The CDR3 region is CASDAGARGDEQYF. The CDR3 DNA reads TGTGCCAGCGATGCCGGGGCTCGGGGCGACGAGCAGTACTTC.